This T cell receptor (beta chain) originates from a study of graft-versus-host responses after intestinal transplantation. Study overall: Each of the recipients got a multivisceral, liver-intestinal, or isolated intestinal transplant. Every transplant recipient was induced with anti-thymocyte globulin, then maintained on tacrolimus and steroids for approximately three years. The study, taken as a whole, reports: Those patients showing graft-donor T cell macrochimerism displayed high graft-versus-host to host-versus-graft clonal ratios in allografts. Researchers found peak circulating GvH clone levels linked to early post-transplant HvG declines.

Of note for this clone: Antigen unknown.

The table came from immunoSEQ multiplex PCR; TCRdb's copy has only in-frame clones and leaves some out. Of fewer than 9,500 clones listed, around 92% are singletons. CDR1 is SGHVT, CDR2 SQSDAQ, per germline. The length of the CDR3 is 16 residues. V lost 3 bases to trimming and J lost 9 bases, with 23 bases between them. The TCR originated in a human patient who received an intestinal transplant, so some T cells may come from the graft donor. The source was PBMCs, collected approximately 32 days after intestinal transplant. V is TRBV7-4 and J is TRBJ2-5; a possible D gene is TRBD2 (6 bases). The DNA for the CDR3 is TGTGCCAGCAGCTTTCCCCAATGTAGCGGTCATATGGCCCAGTACTTC. This encodes CASSFPQCSGHMAQYF.